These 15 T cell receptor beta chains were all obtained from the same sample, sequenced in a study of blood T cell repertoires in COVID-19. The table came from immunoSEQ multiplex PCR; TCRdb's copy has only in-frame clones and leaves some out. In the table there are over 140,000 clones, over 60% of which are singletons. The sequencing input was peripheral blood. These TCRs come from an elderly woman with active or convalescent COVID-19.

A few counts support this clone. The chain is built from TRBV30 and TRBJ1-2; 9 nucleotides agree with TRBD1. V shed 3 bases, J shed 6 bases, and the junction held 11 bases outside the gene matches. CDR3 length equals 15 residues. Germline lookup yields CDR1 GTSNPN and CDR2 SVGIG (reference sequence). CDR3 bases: TGTGCCTGGAGAACCAAACACACAGGGGGCGATGGCTACACCTTC. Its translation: CAWRTKHTGGDGYTF.

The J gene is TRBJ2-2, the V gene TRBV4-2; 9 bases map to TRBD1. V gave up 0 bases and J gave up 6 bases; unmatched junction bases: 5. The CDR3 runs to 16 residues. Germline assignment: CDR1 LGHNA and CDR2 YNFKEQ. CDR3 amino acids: CASSQEGQGFPGELFF. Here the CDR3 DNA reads TGTGCCAGCAGCCAAGAGGGACAGGGTTTCCCCGGGGAGCTGTTTTTT.

CDR3 nucleotides: TGTGCCAGCAGTGTCCGGGGGGCTAAGGGAGCAGATACGCAGTATTTT. As protein: CASSVRGAKGADTQYF. This chain uses TRBV2 with TRBJ2-3, with D possibly matching TRBD2 (7 bases). This CDR3 has 16 amino acids. V lost 4 bases and J 4 bases, leaving 18 bases between the germline ends. CDR1 and CDR2 from the germline V gene are SNHLY and FYNNEI.

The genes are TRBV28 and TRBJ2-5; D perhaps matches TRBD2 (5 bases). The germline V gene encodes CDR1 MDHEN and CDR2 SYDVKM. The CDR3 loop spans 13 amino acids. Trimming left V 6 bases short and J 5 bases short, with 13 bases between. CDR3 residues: CASSLRGMETQYF. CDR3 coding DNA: TGTGCCAGCAGCCTACGAGGGATGGAGACCCAGTACTTC.

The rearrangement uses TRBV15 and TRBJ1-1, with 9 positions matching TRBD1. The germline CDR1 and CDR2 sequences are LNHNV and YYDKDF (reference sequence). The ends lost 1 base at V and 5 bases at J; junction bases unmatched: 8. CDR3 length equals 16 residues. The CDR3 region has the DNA TGTGCCACCAGCAGAGCCGTTGGGACAGGGAGTACTGAAGCTTTCTTT. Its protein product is CATSRAVGTGSTEAFF.

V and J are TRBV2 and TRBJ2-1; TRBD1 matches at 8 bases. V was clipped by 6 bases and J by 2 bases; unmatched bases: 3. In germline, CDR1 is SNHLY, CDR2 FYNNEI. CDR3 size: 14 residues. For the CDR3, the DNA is TGTGCCAGCAGGATGGACAGGGCCTACAATGAGCAGTTCTTC. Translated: CASRMDRAYNEQFF. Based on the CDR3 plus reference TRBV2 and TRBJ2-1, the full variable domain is EPEVTQTPSHQVTQMGQEVILRCVPISNHLYFYWYRQILGQKVEFLVSFYNNEISEKSEIFDDQFSVERPDGSNFTLKIRSTKLEDSAMYFCASRMDRAYNEQFFGPGTRLTVL.

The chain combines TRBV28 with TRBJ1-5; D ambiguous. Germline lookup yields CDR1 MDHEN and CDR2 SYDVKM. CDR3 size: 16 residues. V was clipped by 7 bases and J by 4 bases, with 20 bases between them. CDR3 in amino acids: CASTNRRTLENQPQHF. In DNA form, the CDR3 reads TGTGCCAGCACCAACCGCCGAACCCTAGAGAATCAGCCCCAGCATTTT.

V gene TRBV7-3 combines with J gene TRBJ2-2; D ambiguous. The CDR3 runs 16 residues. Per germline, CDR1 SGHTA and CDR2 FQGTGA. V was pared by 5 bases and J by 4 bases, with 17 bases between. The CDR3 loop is CASSPTRSLSTGELFF. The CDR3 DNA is TGTGCCAGCAGCCCTACGAGATCCTTAAGCACCGGGGAGCTGTTTTTT.

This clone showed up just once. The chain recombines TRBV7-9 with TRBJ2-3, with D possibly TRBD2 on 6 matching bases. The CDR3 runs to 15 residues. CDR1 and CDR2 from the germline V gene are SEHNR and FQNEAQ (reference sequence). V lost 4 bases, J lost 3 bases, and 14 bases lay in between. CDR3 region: CASSSRAGQTDTQYF. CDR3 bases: TGTGCCAGCAGCTCGAGAGCGGGTCAAACAGATACGCAGTATTTT.

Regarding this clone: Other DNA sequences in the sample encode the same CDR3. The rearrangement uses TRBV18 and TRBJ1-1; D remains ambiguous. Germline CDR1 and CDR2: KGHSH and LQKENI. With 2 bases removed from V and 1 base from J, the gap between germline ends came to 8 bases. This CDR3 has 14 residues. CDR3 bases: TGTGCCAGCTCACCAGGGCAGCAGAACACTGAAGCTTTCTTT. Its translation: CASSPGQQNTEAFF.

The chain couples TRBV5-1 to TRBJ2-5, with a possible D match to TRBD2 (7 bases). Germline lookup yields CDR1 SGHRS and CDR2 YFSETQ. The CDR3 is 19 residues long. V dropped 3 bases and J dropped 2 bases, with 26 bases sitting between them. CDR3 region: CASSSSLGFWGGPQETQYF. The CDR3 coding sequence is TGCGCCAGCAGCTCCTCCTTGGGGTTTTGGGGGGGCCCACAAGAGACCCAGTACTTC. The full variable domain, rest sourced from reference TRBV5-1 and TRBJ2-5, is KAGVTQTPRYLIKTRGQQVTLSCSPISGHRSVSWYQQTPGQGLQFLFEYFSETQRNKGNFPGRFSGRQFSNSRSEMNVSTLELGDSALYLCASSSSLGFWGGPQETQYFGPGTRLLVL.

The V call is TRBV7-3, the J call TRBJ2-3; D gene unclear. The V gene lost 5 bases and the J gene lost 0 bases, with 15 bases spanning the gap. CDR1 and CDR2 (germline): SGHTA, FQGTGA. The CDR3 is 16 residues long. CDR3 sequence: CASSPSSTLSTDTQYF. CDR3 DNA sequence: TGTGCCAGCAGCCCATCCTCGACACTGAGCACAGATACGCAGTATTTT.

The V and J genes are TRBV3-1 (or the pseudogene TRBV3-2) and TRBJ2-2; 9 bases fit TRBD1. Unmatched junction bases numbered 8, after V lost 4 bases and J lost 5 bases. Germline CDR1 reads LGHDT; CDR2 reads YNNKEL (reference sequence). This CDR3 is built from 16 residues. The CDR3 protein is CASSRTGGPRTGELFF. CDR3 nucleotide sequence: TGTGCCAGCAGCCGAACAGGGGGCCCGAGAACCGGGGAGCTGTTTTTT.

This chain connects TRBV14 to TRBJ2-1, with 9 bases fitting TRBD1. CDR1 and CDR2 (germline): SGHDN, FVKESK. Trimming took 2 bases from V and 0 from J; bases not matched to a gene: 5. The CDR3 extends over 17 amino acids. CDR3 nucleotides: TGTGCCAGCAGCCAACGTCGGGGACAGGGCTCCTACAATGAGCAGTTCTTC. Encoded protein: CASSQRRGQGSYNEQFF.

The CDR3 region is CASSDIAVLTDTQYF. Here the CDR3 DNA reads TGTGCCAGCAGTGATATTGCGGTTCTCACAGATACGCAGTATTTT. The J gene is TRBJ2-3, the V gene TRBV2; no reliable D call. The length of the CDR3 is 15 residues. The V gene lost 3 bases and the J gene lost 2 bases, with 12 bases spanning the gap. The germline V gene has CDR1 SNHLY and CDR2 FYNNEI. Combining the CDR3 with reference TRBV2 and TRBJ2-3 gives the whole variable domain EPEVTQTPSHQVTQMGQEVILRCVPISNHLYFYWYRQILGQKVEFLVSFYNNEISEKSEIFDDQFSVERPDGSNFTLKIRSTKLEDSAMYFCASSDIAVLTDTQYFGPGTRLTVL.